This entry concerns a single T cell receptor (beta chain). These data originate in a study of technical replicates of blood from several donors. Sequenced by immunoSEQ multiplex PCR; TCRdb stores in-frame clones only, minus some. In the table there are under 110,000 clones, roughly 95% of which are singletons. From germline, CDR1 is SGHVS and CDR2 FNYEAQ. The length of the CDR3 is 15 residues. Trimming took 1 base from V and 3 from J, leaving 13 bases between them. The chain links TRBV7-6 to TRBJ2-7; D possibly corresponds to TRBD1 (6 bases). Sequencing was done on a sample of T cells isolated from PBMCs. This clonotype was sampled from a human donor in good health. The CDR3 is CASSLGAGTYYEQYF. CDR3 DNA sequence: TGTGCCAGCAGCTTAGGCGCAGGGACATACTACGAGCAGTACTTC.